The clone carrying this TCR beta chain showed up many times. Its antigen is as yet unknown. The source material, RNA transcripts, was used to amplify TCR beta CDR3 regions. The TCR CDR3 was amplified in a first-round RT-PCR using the HTBI primer set. Each CDR3 protein gets one entry after TCRdb re-called the multiplex PCR reads with MiXCR. The table has under 650,000 distinct CDR3 sequences, roughly 17% seen once. This entry is derived from a study of T cells in Graves' hyperthyroidism and ophthalmopathy. Findings of the study overall: Blood samples included most of the expanded thyroid clonotypes exceeding 0.001.

The CDR3 has 17 amino acids. CDR1 is SGHRS and CDR2 is YFSETQ in the germline V gene. Trimming cost V 3 bases and J 4 bases; bases outside gene matches: 15. No progression to ophthalmopathy during 18 months of follow-up defined stable disease. Patients showing uncontrolled infection, other autoimmune disease, pregnancy or lactation were ineligible. Based on clinical symptoms, serum thyroxine and TRAb, thyroid ultrasound and orbital computed tomography, diagnoses were reached. Sequencing was carried out using blood. The TCR comes from a woman aged 25 to 39 with Graves' hyperthyroidism. V is TRBV5-1 and J is TRBJ2-7, with TRBD1 matching 8 bases. CDR3 nucleotide sequence: TGCGCCAGCAGCTCCCCTGCTGACAGGGGTGATTGGTACGAGCAGTACTTC. Protein product: CASSSPADRGDWYEQYF.